A selection of T cell receptor beta chains follows, all from one sample in a study of shared clonotypes between healthy human individuals. Here immunoSEQ multiplex PCR was the method, and the copy in TCRdb shows in-frame clones only, minus some. This sample has more than 2 million clones, with approximately 92% found just once. The sample was naive CD8+ T cells from PBMCs. These receptors were taken from a young man in good health. Some clones in this sample may be carry-over from other donors' samples. CDR3s include the opening cysteine and the closing phenylalanine or tryptophan. D genes are given only for firm matches. Clone sizes are given selectively: once, few, many, or a class where the clone is expanded.

D gene	V gene	J gene	clone size	CDR3 DNA	CDR3 protein
NA	TRBV18	TRBJ2-1	NA	TGTGCCAGCTCACCCTCCGACCCAGGGCCCTACAATGAGCAGTTCTTC	CASSPSDPGPYNEQFF
TRBD1	TRBV2	TRBJ1-2	NA	TGTGCCAGCAGCCTGGGACAGATGAACTATGGCTACACCTTC	CASSLGQMNYGYTF
NA	TRBV28	TRBJ1-2	NA	TGTGCCAGCAGTCCCGGGGACAACTATGGCTACACCTTC	CASSPGDNYGYTF
NA	TRBV10-1	TRBJ1-1	NA	TGCGCCAGCTGTTGCAACTACACTGAAGCTTTCTTT	CASCCNYTEAFF
NA	TRBV4-3	TRBJ2-1	NA	TGCGCCAGCAGCCAAGATCGGGGGACTCTGTACAATGAGCAGTTCTTC	CASSQDRGTLYNEQFF
NA	TRBV7-9	TRBJ2-1	NA	TGTGCCAGCAGCTTTGTTCAGGGGACCTGGTTCTTC	CASSFVQGTWFF
TRBD2	TRBV28	TRBJ2-3	NA	TGTGCCAGCAGTAGTCTAGCGGGAGCCCGCACAGATACGCAGTATTTT	CASSSLAGARTDTQYF
NA	TRBV21-1	TRBJ2-5	NA	TGTGCCAGCAGCGCAACGACAGGGAGTTTGGCCCAGTACTTC	CASSATTGSLAQYF
NA	TRBV6-5	TRBJ1-2	NA	TGTGCCAGCAGTAACGTTCCGGGTCTCTATGGCTACACCTTC	CASSNVPGLYGYTF
TRBD1	TRBV19	TRBJ2-7	NA	TGTGCCAGTAGTATCGACAGGGGGCTTTCCTACGAGCAGTACTTC	CASSIDRGLSYEQYF
TRBD1	TRBV27	TRBJ2-4	NA	TGTGCCAGCAGAGACAGGGGACTAGCCAAAAACATTCAGTACTTC	CASRDRGLAKNIQYF
NA	TRBV2	TRBJ2-3	NA	TGTGCCAGCCGTCGAGCAGATACGCAGTATTTT	CASRRADTQYF
NA	TRBV14	TRBJ1-1	NA	TGTGCCAGCAGCCAGGATCCCAACGAGGCTGAAGCTTTCTTT	CASSQDPNEAEAFF
TRBD1	TRBV27	TRBJ1-1	NA	TGTGCCAGCAGTTTCGGGACAGGTTTCACTGAAGCTTTCTTT	CASSFGTGFTEAFF
TRBD1	TRBV7-9	TRBJ1-5	NA	TGTGCCAGCAGTCGCGGGACAGATCAGCCCCAGCATTTT	CASSRGTDQPQHF
NA	TRBV27	TRBJ1-2	NA	TGTGCCAGCAGCCACATCCCGGCCATATCGTATGGCTACACCTTC	CASSHIPAISYGYTF
NA	TRBV7-8	TRBJ2-1	NA	TGTGCCAGCAGCCCCAGGGCGACCGCCTACAATGAGCAGTTCTTC	CASSPRATAYNEQFF
TRBD2	TRBV9	TRBJ2-1	NA	TGTGCCAGCAGCGTAGGAGGGACTAGCCACAATGAGCAGTTCTTC	CASSVGGTSHNEQFF
NA	TRBV7-3	TRBJ2-5	NA	TGTGCCAGCAGCGATCGGGATTCCCTCGTCCAGTACTTC	CASSDRDSLVQYF
NA	TRBV7-3	TRBJ2-2	NA	TGTGCCAGCAGCTCAGGGTTGGGGACCGGGGAGCTGTTTTTT	CASSSGLGTGELFF
TRBD2	TRBV5-4	TRBJ2-1	NA	TGTGCCAGCAGCTTGGGACTAGCGGGAAACTCCAATGAGCAGTTCTTC	CASSLGLAGNSNEQFF
NA	TRBV7-9	TRBJ2-1	few	TGTGCCAGCAGCTTAGGGTACGGGAGCTCCTACAATGAGCAGTTCTTC	CASSLGYGSSYNEQFF
NA	TRBV9	TRBJ2-1	NA	TGTGCCAGCAGCGTAGTGACCGCCGGTGAGCAGTTCTTC	CASSVVTAGEQFF
TRBD2	TRBV27	TRBJ2-3	NA	TGTGCCAGCAGTTTACTGGCGGGAGTTACTACTTCTAGCACAGATACGCAGTATTTT	CASSLLAGVTTSSTDTQYF
TRBD2	TRBV2	TRBJ2-1	NA	TGTGCCAGCAGGACCTCTGTAGCGGGGGGAAGGAATGAGCAGTTCTTC	CASRTSVAGGRNEQFF
TRBD1	TRBV7-9	TRBJ2-4	NA	TGTGCCAGCAGCTTAGTATTTGGACAGGGGGACAACATTCAGTACTTC	CASSLVFGQGDNIQYF
NA	TRBV7-8	TRBJ2-3	NA	TGTGCCAGCAGCTTAGATACAGATACGCAGTATTTT	CASSLDTDTQYF
NA	TRBV27	TRBJ1-2	NA	TGTGCCAGCAGCGTACAGGGTCTCGACGGCTACACCTTC	CASSVQGLDGYTF
NA	TRBV4-1	TRBJ1-3	NA	TGCGCCAGCAGCCCGACCGGGACGGCGGGAAACACCATATATTTT	CASSPTGTAGNTIYF
NA	TRBV28	TRBJ2-2	NA	TGTGCCAGCAGTTTAGTCCCGGTAAACACCGGGGAGCTGTTTTTT	CASSLVPVNTGELFF
NA	TRBV5-6	TRBJ2-3	NA	TGTGCCAGCAGCTTGATGACAGGACCTAGGAGCACAGATACGCAGTATTTT	CASSLMTGPRSTDTQYF
NA	TRBV19	TRBJ1-2	NA	TGTGCCAGTAGAAATGCCCCGGGTGTTGGCTACACCTTC	CASRNAPGVGYTF
TRBD2	TRBV5-6	TRBJ2-7	NA	TGTGCCAGCAGCCCCGGGGGGGGCTACGAGCAGTACTTC	CASSPGGGYEQYF
NA	TRBV6-6	TRBJ1-2	NA	TGTGCCAGCAGCCGCCGGGGGGAGTACGTGAGTGGCTACACCTTC	CASSRRGEYVSGYTF
NA	TRBV9	TRBJ1-3	NA	TGTGCCAGCAGCCCCCAACCCTCGACAGGCCCCCACACCATATATTTT	CASSPQPSTGPHTIYF
NA	TRBV13	TRBJ2-7	NA	TGTGCCAGCAGCTCCCGCTACGGAGAAGGGGTGTACGAGCAGTACTTC	CASSSRYGEGVYEQYF
TRBD1	TRBV6-1	TRBJ1-1	NA	TGTGCCAGCAGTGAAGGGGGCAGGGGGGAGCCTGAAGCTTTCTTT	CASSEGGRGEPEAFF
TRBD2	TRBV19	TRBJ2-3	NA	TGTGCCAGTAGTCCAGCGGGAGGGCCTGGAGATACGCAGTATTTT	CASSPAGGPGDTQYF
NA	TRBV7-2	TRBJ2-7	NA	TGTGCCAGCAGGACAGCATCCTACGAGCAGTACTTC	CASRTASYEQYF
NA	TRBV2	TRBJ2-1	NA	TGTGCCAGCAGCGGGAGAGGTTCCGATGAGCAGTTCTTC	CASSGRGSDEQFF
TRBD2	TRBV10-2	TRBJ2-7	once	TGCGCCAGCTCGCATTCGGGGGGGCACTACGAGCAGTACTTC	CASSHSGGHYEQYF
NA	TRBV28	TRBJ2-7	NA	TGTGCCAGCAGTATATGGGGGAAAGACGAGCAGTACTTC	CASSIWGKDEQYF
TRBD1	TRBV19	TRBJ2-1	NA	TGTGCCAGCCACCAGGGACAGGGGTTCGCCAATGAGCAGTTCTTC	CASHQGQGFANEQFF
NA	TRBV5-4	TRBJ1-1	NA	TGTGCCAGCAGCTTGAATCTCGCATTTGAAGCTTTCTTT	CASSLNLAFEAFF
NA	TRBV28	TRBJ1-3	NA	TGTGCCAGCAGTTGGGGCGCGGGCGGAAACACCATATATTTT	CASSWGAGGNTIYF